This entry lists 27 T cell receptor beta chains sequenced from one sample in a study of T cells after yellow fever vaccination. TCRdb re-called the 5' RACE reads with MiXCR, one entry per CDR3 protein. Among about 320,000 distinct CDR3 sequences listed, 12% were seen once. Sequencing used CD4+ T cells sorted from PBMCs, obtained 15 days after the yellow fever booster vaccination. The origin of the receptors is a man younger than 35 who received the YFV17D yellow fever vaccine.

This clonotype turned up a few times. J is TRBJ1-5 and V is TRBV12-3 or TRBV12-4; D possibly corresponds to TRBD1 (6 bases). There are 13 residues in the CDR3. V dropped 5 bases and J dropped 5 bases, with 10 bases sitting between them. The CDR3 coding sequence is TGTGCCAGCAGTCACAGGGAGGATCAGCCCCAGCATTTT. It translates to CASSHREDQPQHF.

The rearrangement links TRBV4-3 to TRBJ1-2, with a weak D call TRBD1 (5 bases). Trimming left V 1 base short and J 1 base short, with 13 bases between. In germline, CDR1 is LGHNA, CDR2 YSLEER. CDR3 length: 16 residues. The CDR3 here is CASSQGGASSNYGYTF. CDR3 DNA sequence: TGCGCCAGCAGCCAAGGAGGGGCCAGCAGTAACTATGGCTACACCTTC.

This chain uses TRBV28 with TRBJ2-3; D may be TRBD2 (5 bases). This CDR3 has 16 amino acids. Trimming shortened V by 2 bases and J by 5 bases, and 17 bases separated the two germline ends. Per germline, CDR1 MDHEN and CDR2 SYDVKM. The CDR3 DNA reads TGTGCCAGCAGTTTACCACGACCCCACGGGGTAGATACGCAGTATTTT. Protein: CASSLPRPHGVDTQYF.

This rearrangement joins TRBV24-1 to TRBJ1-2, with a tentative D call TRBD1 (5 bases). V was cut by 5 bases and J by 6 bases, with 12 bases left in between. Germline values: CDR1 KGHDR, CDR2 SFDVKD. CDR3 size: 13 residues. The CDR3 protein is CATSAGRGDGYTF. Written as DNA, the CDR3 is TGTGCCACCAGTGCGGGGCGAGGGGATGGCTACACCTTC.

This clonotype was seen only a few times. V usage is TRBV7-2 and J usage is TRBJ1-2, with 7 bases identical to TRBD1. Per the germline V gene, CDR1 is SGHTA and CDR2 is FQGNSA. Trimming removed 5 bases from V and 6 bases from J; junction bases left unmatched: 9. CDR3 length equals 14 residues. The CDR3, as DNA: TGTGCCAGCAGCGTCGGGACAGAGAGTAATGGCTACACCTTC. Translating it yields CASSVGTESNGYTF.

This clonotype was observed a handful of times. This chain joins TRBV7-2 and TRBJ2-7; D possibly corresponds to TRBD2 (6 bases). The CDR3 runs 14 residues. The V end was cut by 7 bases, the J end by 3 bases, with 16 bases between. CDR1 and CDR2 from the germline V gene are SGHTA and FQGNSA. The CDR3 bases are TGTGCCAGCACCCCCGGGAGAATTTTCTACGAGCAGTACTTC. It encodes CASTPGRIFYEQYF.

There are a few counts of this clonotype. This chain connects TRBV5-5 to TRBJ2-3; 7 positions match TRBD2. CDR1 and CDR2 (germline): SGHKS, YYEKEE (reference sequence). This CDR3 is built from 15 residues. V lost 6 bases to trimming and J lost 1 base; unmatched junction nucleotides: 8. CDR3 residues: CASILSRGGTDTQYF. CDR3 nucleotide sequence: TGTGCCAGCATCCTTTCACGGGGGGGCACAGATACGCAGTATTTT.

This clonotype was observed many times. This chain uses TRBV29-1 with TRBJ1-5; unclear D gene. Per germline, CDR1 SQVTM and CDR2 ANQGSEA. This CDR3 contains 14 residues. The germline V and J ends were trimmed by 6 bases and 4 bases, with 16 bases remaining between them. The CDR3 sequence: CSVKGPDQNQPQHF. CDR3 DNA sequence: TGCAGCGTAAAGGGTCCAGACCAAAATCAGCCCCAGCATTTT.

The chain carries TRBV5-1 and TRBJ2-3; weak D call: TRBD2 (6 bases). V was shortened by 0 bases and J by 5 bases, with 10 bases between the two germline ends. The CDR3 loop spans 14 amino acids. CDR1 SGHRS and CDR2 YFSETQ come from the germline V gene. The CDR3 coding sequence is TGCGCCAGCAGCTTGGCCGCGGGGCAAGATACGCAGTATTTT. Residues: CASSLAAGQDTQYF.

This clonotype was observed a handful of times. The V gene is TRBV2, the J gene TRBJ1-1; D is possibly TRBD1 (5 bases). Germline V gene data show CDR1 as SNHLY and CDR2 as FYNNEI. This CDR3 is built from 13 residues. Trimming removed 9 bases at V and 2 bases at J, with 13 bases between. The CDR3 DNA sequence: TGTGCCAGTTTACGGGACTTTAACACTGAAGCTTTCTTT. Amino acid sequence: CASLRDFNTEAFF.

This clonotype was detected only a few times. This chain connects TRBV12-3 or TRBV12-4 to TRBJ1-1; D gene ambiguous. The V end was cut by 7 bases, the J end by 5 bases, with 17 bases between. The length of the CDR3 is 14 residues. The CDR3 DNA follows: TGTGCCAGCACCCAAAGGGTGGGAGTGACTGAAGCTTTCTTT. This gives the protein CASTQRVGVTEAFF.

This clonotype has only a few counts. CDR3 residues: CASSAGQGGMEQYV. CDR3 bases: TGTGCCAGCAGCGCGGGACAGGGCGGTATGGAGCAGTACGTC. The chain uses TRBV7-2 and TRBJ2-7, with TRBD1 matching 9 bases. Germline trimming cut 5 bases from V and 7 bases from J; bases unmatched to any gene: 9. CDR3 size: 14 residues. The germline V gene encodes CDR1 SGHTA and CDR2 FQGNSA.

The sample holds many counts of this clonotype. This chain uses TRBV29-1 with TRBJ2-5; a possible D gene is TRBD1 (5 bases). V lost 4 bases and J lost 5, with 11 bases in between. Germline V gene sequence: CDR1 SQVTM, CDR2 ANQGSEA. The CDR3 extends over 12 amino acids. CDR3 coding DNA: TGCAGCGTTGTAGAGACAGTCGAGACCCAGTACTTC. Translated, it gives CSVVETVETQYF.

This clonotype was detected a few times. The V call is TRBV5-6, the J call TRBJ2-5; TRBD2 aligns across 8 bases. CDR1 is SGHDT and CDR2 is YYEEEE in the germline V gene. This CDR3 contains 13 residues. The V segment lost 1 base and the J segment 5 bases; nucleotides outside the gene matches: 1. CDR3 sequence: CASSLPSGETQYF. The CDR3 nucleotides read TGTGCCAGCAGCTTGCCTAGCGGGGAGACCCAGTACTTC.

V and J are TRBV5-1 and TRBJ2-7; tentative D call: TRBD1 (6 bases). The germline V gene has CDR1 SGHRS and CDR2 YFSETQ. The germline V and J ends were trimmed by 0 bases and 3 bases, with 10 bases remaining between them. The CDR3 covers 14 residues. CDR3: CASSLGGGNYEQYF. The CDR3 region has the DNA TGCGCCAGCAGCTTGGGAGGGGGTAACTACGAGCAGTACTTC.

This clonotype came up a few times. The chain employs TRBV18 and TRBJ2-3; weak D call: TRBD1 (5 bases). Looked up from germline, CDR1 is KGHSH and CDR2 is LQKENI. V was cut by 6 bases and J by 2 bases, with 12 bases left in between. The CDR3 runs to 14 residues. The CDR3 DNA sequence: TGTGCCAGCTCGCCCGACAGCAACACAGATACGCAGTATTTT. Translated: CASSPDSNTDTQYF.

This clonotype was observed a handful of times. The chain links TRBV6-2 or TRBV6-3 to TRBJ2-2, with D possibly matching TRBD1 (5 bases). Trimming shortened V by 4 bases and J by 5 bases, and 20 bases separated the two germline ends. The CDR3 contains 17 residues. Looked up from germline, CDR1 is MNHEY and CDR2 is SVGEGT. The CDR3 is CASSSPDSPLRTGELFF. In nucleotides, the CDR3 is TGTGCCAGCAGTTCTCCAGACAGCCCTCTAAGGACCGGGGAGCTGTTTTTT.

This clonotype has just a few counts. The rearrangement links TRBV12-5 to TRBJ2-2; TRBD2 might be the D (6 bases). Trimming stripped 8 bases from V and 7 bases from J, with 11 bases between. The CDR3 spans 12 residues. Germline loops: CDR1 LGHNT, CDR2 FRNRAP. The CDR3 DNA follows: TGTGCTAGTATCGGGGGAGACGGGGAGCTGTTTTTT. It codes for CASIGGDGELFF.

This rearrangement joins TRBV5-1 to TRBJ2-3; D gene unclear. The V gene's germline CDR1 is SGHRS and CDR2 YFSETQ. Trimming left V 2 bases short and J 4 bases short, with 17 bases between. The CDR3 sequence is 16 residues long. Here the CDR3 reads CASSLIGGVSADTQYF. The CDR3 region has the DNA TGCGCCAGCAGCTTAATAGGCGGAGTCTCTGCAGATACGCAGTATTTT.

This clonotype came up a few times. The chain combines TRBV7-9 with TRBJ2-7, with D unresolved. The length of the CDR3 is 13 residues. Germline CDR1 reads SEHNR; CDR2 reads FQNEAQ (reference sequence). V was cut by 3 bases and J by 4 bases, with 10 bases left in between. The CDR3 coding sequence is TGTGCCAGCAGCTTCCAGTCGAGTTACGAGCAGTACGTC. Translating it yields CASSFQSSYEQYV.

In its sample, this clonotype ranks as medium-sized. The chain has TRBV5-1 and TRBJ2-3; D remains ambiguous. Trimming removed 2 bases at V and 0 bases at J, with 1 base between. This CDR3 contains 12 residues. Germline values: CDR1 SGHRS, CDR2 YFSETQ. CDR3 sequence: CASSLSTDTQYF. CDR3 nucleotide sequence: TGCGCCAGCAGCTTAAGCACAGATACGCAGTATTTT.

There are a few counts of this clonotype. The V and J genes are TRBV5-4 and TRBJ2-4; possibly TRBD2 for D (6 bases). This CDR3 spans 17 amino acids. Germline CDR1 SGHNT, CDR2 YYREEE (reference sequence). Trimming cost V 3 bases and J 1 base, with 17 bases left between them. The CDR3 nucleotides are TGTGCCAGCAGCTCCGGGACTTCGCGACTCGCCAAAAACATTCAGTACTTC. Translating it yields CASSSGTSRLAKNIQYF.

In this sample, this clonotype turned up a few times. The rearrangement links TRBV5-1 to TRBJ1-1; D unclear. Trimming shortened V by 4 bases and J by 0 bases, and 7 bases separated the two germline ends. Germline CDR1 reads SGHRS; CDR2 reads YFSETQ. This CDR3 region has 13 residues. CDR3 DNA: TGCGCCAGCAGCATAGACATGAACACTGAAGCTTTCTTT. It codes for CASSIDMNTEAFF.

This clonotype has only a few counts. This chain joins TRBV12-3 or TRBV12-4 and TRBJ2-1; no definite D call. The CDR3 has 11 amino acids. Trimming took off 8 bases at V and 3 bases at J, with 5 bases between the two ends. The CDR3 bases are TGTGCCAGCCAAAGCTACAATGAGCAGTTCTTC. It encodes CASQSYNEQFF.

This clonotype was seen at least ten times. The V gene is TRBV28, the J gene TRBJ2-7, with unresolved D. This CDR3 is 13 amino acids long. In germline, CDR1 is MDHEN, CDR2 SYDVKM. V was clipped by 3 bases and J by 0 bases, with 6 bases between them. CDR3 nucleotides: TGTGCCAGCAGTTTCAGGAGCTCCTACGAGCAGTACGTC. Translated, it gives CASSFRSSYEQYV.

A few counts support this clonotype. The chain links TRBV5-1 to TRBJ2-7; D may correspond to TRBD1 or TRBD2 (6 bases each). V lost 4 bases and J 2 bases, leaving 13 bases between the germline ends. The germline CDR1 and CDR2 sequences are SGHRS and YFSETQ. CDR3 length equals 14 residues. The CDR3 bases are TGCGCCAGCAGCGGAGTCGGGGGCGCCTACGAGCAGTACTTC. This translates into CASSGVGGAYEQYF.

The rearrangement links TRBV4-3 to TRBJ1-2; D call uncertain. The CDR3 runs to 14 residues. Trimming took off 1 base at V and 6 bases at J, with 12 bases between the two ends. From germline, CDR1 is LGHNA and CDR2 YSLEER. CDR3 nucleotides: TGCGCCAGCAGCCAAGTATTAGGGCTTGATGGCTACACCTTC. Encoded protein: CASSQVLGLDGYTF.